A selection of T cell receptor beta chains follows, all from one sample in a study of regulatory T cells in long-lasting Graves disease. Each CDR3 protein gets one entry after TCRdb re-called the multiplex PCR reads with MiXCR. The sample consists of 450,000 to 500,000 distinct CDR3 sequences, roughly 16% of them appearing once. The sample was also linked to a second study, of T cells in Graves' hyperthyroidism and ophthalmopathy.

The source was peripheral blood mononuclear cells (PBMCs), collected at new diagnosis, from a patient treated with antithyroid drugs. The receptors derive from a man aged 35-49 years with Graves disease. The CDR3 runs from the conserved cysteine through the conserved F or W. A D gene is named only where the DNA matches it firmly.

>TRBV18|-|TRBJ1-4
CASSPRLQSNEKLFF
>TRBV6-2/TRBV6-3|TRBD2|TRBJ2-1
CASTPGTSGGENEQFF
>TRBV18|-|TRBJ1-1
CASSPEGMNTEAFF
>TRBV6-2/TRBV6-3|-|TRBJ2-7
CASSASTEGYEQYF
>TRBV24-1|-|TRBJ2-2
CATSDPGTPNTGELFF
>TRBV30|TRBD2|TRBJ2-7
CAWGSGATYEQYF
>TRBV7-2|TRBD2|TRBJ2-7
CASSLGPSGRSYEQYF
>TRBV20-1|-|TRBJ2-7
CSAQEGARHEQYF
>TRBV5-1|-|TRBJ2-2
CASSSQREQTGELFF
>TRBV6-2/TRBV6-3|-|TRBJ2-3
CASSEARGGGQDTQYF
>TRBV3-1|-|TRBJ1-2
CASSQAGSPEGYTF
>TRBV6-1|TRBD2|TRBJ2-7
CASSLAAKEWNEQYF
>TRBV20-1|-|TRBJ2-5
CSARGAGETQYF
>TRBV5-4|-|TRBJ1-1
CATGGVSNTEAFF
>TRBV24-1|TRBD2|TRBJ2-1
CATSDSTGTNHYNEQFF
>TRBV5-6|-|TRBJ2-7
CASSQRSELGFYEQYF
>TRBV6-1|TRBD2|TRBJ2-7
CASSLMSSGTRTYEQYF
>TRBV29-1|TRBD2|TRBJ2-2
CSAGPLAGATGELFF
>TRBV29-1|TRBD2|TRBJ2-1
CSVGTSGSGSYNEQFF
>TRBV6-1|TRBD1|TRBJ2-7
CASTGQGQGEQYF
>TRBV5-1|TRBD2|TRBJ2-1
CASSKAPGGPPYNEQFF
>TRBV6-5|-|TRBJ2-7
CASSSGVGGSYEQYF
>TRBV30|TRBD2|TRBJ2-7
CAWSGTSGRTYEQYF
>TRBV20-1|-|TRBJ2-5
CSATTGASQETQYF
>TRBV11-2|-|TRBJ1-2
CASSTTDGYTF
>TRBV12-3/TRBV12-4|TRBD2|TRBJ2-7
CASSLFGYGLATQYEQYF
>TRBV5-1|-|TRBJ1-2
CASSPQTSNYGYTF
>TRBV7-9|-|TRBJ2-5
CASSLGRYQETQYF
>TRBV7-2|-|TRBJ1-3
CASTRPQGNTIYF
>TRBV7-3|TRBD1|TRBJ2-3
CASSPGQGYTQYF